This is a list of T cell receptor beta chains from one sample in a study of blood T cells in healthy people across ages. TCRdb passed the 5' RACE reads through MiXCR, listing each CDR3 protein once. The table lists some 1.7 million distinct CDR3 sequences, roughly 30% of them singletons. Input material: blood. These receptors came from a woman aged 25 to 39 in good health. CDR3s include the opening cysteine and the closing phenylalanine or tryptophan. The D gene is left open where the match is weak. Clone size is stated in some rows and not others, as once, few, many or a class when expanded.

>TRBV20-1|TRBJ2-1|TRBD2|many
TGCAGTGCTAGAGTACCTAGCGGAGCACAGTTCTTC
CSARVPSGAQFF
>TRBV6-5|TRBJ1-5|-|many
TGTGCCAGCAGTTACTCAAGGGGAGGGAGCAATCAGCCCCAGCATTTT
CASSYSRGGSNQPQHF
>TRBV6-6|TRBJ1-1|-|few
TGTGCCAGCAGTTACTTGAGTGAAACTGAAGCTTTCTTT
CASSYLSETEAFF
>TRBV20-1|TRBJ2-5|TRBD2|few
TGCAGTGCCACACGAGCGGGGGAAGAGACCCAGTACTTC
CSATRAGEETQYF
>TRBV5-1|TRBJ2-7|TRBD1|few
TGCGCCAGCAGCGAATGGACAGGGGCGAGCTACGAGCAGTACTTC
CASSEWTGASYEQYF
>TRBV9|TRBJ2-1|TRBD1|many
TGTGCCAGCAGCGTAGGAGGGGGCTCGGACTATGAGCAGTTCTTC
CASSVGGGSDYEQFF
>TRBV6-5|TRBJ2-1|-|-
TGTGCCAGCAGTTACTCGTTAAGGGGGAATGAGCAGTTCTTC
CASSYSLRGNEQFF
>TRBV10-3|TRBJ2-5|TRBD2|-
TGTGCCATCAGTGAGTCCCAGCTAGCGGCCCAAGAGACCCAGTACTTC
CAISESQLAAQETQYF
>TRBV2|TRBJ1-6|-|-
TGTGCCAGCAGTGAAGATCCAGGGTATAATTCACCCCTCCACTTT
CASSEDPGYNSPLHF
>TRBV6-5|TRBJ2-7|-|many
TGTGCCAGCAGGAGGGCCTACGAGCAGTACTTC
CASRRAYEQYF
>TRBV12-3/TRBV12-4|TRBJ2-4|TRBD1|many
TGTGCCAGTCGGCTCGGGACAGGGGGGAACGTTCAGTACTTC
CASRLGTGGNVQYF
>TRBV12-3/TRBV12-4|TRBJ1-5|TRBD1|few
TGTGCCAGCGGGATTGCAGGGACAGTCAATCAGCCCCAGCATTTT
CASGIAGTVNQPQHF
>TRBV30|TRBJ1-2|TRBD1|-
TGTGCCTGGAGTGTATCACAGGGGTATCGAGGTGGCTACACCTTC
CAWSVSQGYRGGYTF
>TRBV5-1|TRBJ1-1|-|-
TGCGCCAGCAGCTACAGGGCCGAGAGTTGGAACACTGAAGCTTTCTTT
CASSYRAESWNTEAFF
>TRBV6-5|TRBJ1-2|-|-
TGTGCCAGCGTGAACACCCACCCCTTC
CASVNTHPF
>TRBV30|TRBJ2-7|TRBD1|-
TGTGCCCCTCAGGGGGCCCCCTACGAGCAGTACTTC
CAPQGAPYEQYF
>TRBV6-6|TRBJ2-1|TRBD1|few
TGTGCCAGCAGTTACGGTCAGGGGGCAGGTGAGCAGTTCTTC
CASSYGQGAGEQFF
>TRBV10-3|TRBJ2-7|TRBD1|few
TGTGCCATCAGTGACCCGGACAGGGCGTACGAGCAGTACTTC
CAISDPDRAYEQYF
>TRBV24-1|TRBJ2-3|TRBD1|many
TGTGCCACCAGTGCCGACGACAGGGACGGGCAGTATTTT
CATSADDRDGQYF